These 8 T cell receptor beta chains share one sample of origin, sequenced in a study of vaccination effects on CD4 cells after COVID-19. Antigen-specific CD4+ T cells were first expanded with viral peptide pools by the ViraFEST assay and only then sequenced. Subsequent to less than twelve days of culture, CD4+ T cells were isolated. BNT162b2 vaccine or mRNA-1273 vaccine was given to participants in two doses. The data were produced by immunoSEQ multiplex PCR, yet TCRdb's version contains in-frame clones alone and is incomplete. Of tens of thousands of clones in the sample, roughly three quarters were seen once. No antigen has been identified for these receptors. The specimen was CD4+ T cells from PBMCs cultured with HCoV-OC43 spike peptides, collected after COVID-19 vaccination. The subset is: HCoV-OC43 spike overlapping peptide pool stimulation. Receptors were obtained from a human donor who received a COVID-19 vaccine.

The chain couples TRBV2 to TRBJ2-5; no firm D call. Germline V gene data show CDR1 as SNHLY and CDR2 as FYNNEI. The CDR3 spans 10 residues. V dropped 7 bases and J dropped 5 bases, with 5 bases sitting between them. The CDR3 is CASNGETQYF. The CDR3 DNA is TGTGCCAGCAACGGGGAGACCCAGTACTTC.

The rearrangement links TRBV6-1 to TRBJ2-7, with no clear D. This CDR3 region has 14 residues. Germline V gives CDR1 MNHNS, CDR2 SASEGT. The V end lost 1 base, the J end lost 4 bases, and 11 bases lay between the germline ends. The chain's CDR3 is CASSEVRPPYEQYV. The CDR3 nucleotides are TGTGCCAGCAGTGAAGTTAGGCCCCCGTACGAGCAGTACGTC.

This clone appeared a few times. This chain links TRBV7-3 with TRBJ2-3; TRBD1 matches 7 bases. Germline CDR1 SGHTA, CDR2 FQGTGA. The ends lost 4 bases at V and 2 bases at J; junction bases unmatched: 3. The CDR3 sequence is 14 residues long. CDR3 residues: CASSSGQTTDTQYF. Here the CDR3 DNA reads TGTGCCAGCAGCTCGGGACAGACCACAGATACGCAGTATTTT.

This rearrangement joins TRBV24-1 to TRBJ1-1; a possible D gene is TRBD1 (5 bases). Looked up from germline, CDR1 is KGHDR and CDR2 is SFDVKD. The germline V and J ends were trimmed by 1 base and 7 bases, with 9 bases remaining between them. The CDR3 sequence is 13 residues long. The DNA of the CDR3 is TGTGCCACCAGTGATTTATGGGGACTTGAAGCTTTCTTT. This encodes CATSDLWGLEAFF.

The chain is built from TRBV6-1 and TRBJ2-7; D ambiguous. The CDR3 contains 14 residues. CDR1 and CDR2 (germline): MNHNS, SASEGT. Trimming shortened V by 2 bases and J by 3 bases, and 11 bases separated the two germline ends. CDR3 in amino acids: CASSEIGGYYEQYV. For the CDR3, the DNA is TGTGCCAGCAGTGAAATAGGCGGATACTACGAGCAGTACGTC.

The V gene is TRBV19, the J gene TRBJ1-5, with 11 bases matching TRBD1. From germline, CDR1 is LNHDA and CDR2 SQIVND (reference sequence). J lost 3 bases, V lost 4 bases, and 5 bases had no gene match. The CDR3 has 16 residues. The DNA of the CDR3 is TGTGCCAGTAGTAGCCAGGGACAGGGGGTCAATCAGCCCCAGCATTTT. It codes for CASSSQGQGVNQPQHF.

V usage is TRBV6-2 or TRBV6-3 and J usage is TRBJ2-7; 7 bases map to TRBD1. V was clipped by 0 bases and J by 3 bases; unmatched bases: 8. Germline CDR1 MNHEY, CDR2 SVGEGT. The CDR3 consists of 16 residues. The CDR3 bases are TGTGCCAGCAGTTACTCGGAACGGACAGGAGTCTACGAGCAGTACGTC. Translating gives CASSYSERTGVYEQYV.

The chain has TRBV5-5 and TRBJ2-5; D call uncertain. The CDR3 has 13 residues. The V and J ends lost 0 bases and 1 base respectively, with 4 bases between them. The germline CDR1 and CDR2 sequences are SGHKS and YYEKEE (reference sequence). The CDR3 bases are TGTGCCAGCAGCTTGGCCAGCCAAGAGACCCAGTACTTC. Translation: CASSLASQETQYF.